This T cell receptor beta chain stems from a study of shared clonotypes between healthy human individuals. A note on this clone: Antigen: not known. The sample has other DNA sequences that encode this CDR3 too.

Every subset had its genomic DNA shared out evenly among several immunoSEQ plates. Data came from immunoSEQ multiplex PCR; TCRdb stores just in-frame clones and leaves some out. The table records approximately 1.9 million clones, 93% of them present only once. Overall study findings and caveats: Researchers sampled only blood; tissue repertoires likely differ. Sharing across four donors was highest in naive CD4 (around 5%) and lowest in memory CD8 (roughly 0.4%).

CD45RO-negative, CCR7-selected cells formed the naive CD8 fraction, which excluded terminally differentiated effector memory CD45RA+ cells. Donors, healthy HIV-negative adults, lacked recent acute infections or vaccinations. CDR1 is MGHRA, CDR2 YSYEKL, per germline. V dropped 1 base and J dropped 2 bases, with 17 bases sitting between them. The CDR3 is 17 amino acids. The chain carries TRBV4-1 and TRBJ1-1; no clear D. This receptor was obtained from a man in his late teens or twenties in good health. Some clones in this sample may be carry-over from other donors' samples. The material sequenced was naive CD8+ T cells from PBMCs. Here the CDR3 DNA reads TGCGCCAGCAGCCAAGCCCGAGGTACGACCTTAAACACTGAAGCTTTCTTT. Protein sequence: CASSQARGTTLNTEAFF.